One and the same sample provided the 15 T cell receptor beta chains below, sequenced in a study of vaccination effects on CD4 cells after COVID-19. Culture proceeded for about 11 days, and CD4+ T cells were then isolated. According to PCR results, the person was infected with SARS-CoV-2 between March and December 2020. Vaccine administered to participants consisted of two doses of either BNT162b2 or mRNA-1273. These TCRs are of unknown antigen specificity. This table comes from immunoSEQ multiplex PCR, and its TCRdb copy is limited to in-frame clones, with some not included. The data show 30,000 to 35,000 clones, with around 79% seen just once and around 7% held by the top ten. The sample was CD4+ T cells from PBMCs cultured without peptide, taken after COVID-19 vaccination. Receptor source: a human donor who had a prior SARS-CoV-2 infection.

V and J are TRBV5-1 and TRBJ1-6; possible D gene TRBD1, 5 bases. Germline values: CDR1 SGHRS, CDR2 YFSETQ. Trimming stripped 4 bases from V and 7 bases from J, with 12 bases between. The CDR3 runs 14 residues. This CDR3 is CASSAEGYNSPLHF. DNA for the CDR3: TGCGCCAGCAGCGCCGAGGGGTACAATTCACCCCTCCACTTT.

The rearrangement uses TRBV2 and TRBJ1-2, with no clear D. V shed 6 bases and J shed 7 bases, with 18 bases lying between them. The CDR3 loop spans 14 amino acids. Germline V gives CDR1 SNHLY, CDR2 FYNNEI. The CDR3 loop is CASRLQRGPTGYTF. CDR3 nucleotide sequence: TGTGCCAGCAGGCTACAAAGAGGGCCTACTGGCTACACCTTC.

The CDR3 protein is CASSPIQGAADTQYF. Here the CDR3 DNA reads TGTGCCAGCAGCCCTATACAGGGGGCGGCAGATACGCAGTATTTT. The V and J genes are TRBV5-4 and TRBJ2-3; the match to TRBD1 covers 9 bases. The CDR3 contains 15 residues. The germline V gene encodes CDR1 SGHNT and CDR2 YYREEE (reference sequence). The ends lost 4 bases at V and 4 bases at J; junction bases unmatched: 7.

The chain uses TRBV7-9 and TRBJ2-2, with TRBD1 identical over 11 bases. J lost 7 bases, V lost 5 bases, and 15 bases had no gene match. CDR1 is SEHNR and CDR2 is FQNEAQ in the germline V gene (reference sequence). This CDR3 is built from 18 residues. CDR3 region: CASSPRLGDRGFGGELFF. CDR3 in DNA: TGTGCCAGCAGCCCGCGTCTCGGGGACAGGGGGTTTGGCGGGGAGCTGTTTTTT.

J is TRBJ1-5 and V is TRBV18; TRBD1 matches at 8 bases. Germline V gene data show CDR1 as KGHSH and CDR2 as LQKENI. The V gene end was trimmed by 2 bases and the J gene end by 6 bases; junction bases not matched to a gene: 9. This CDR3 comprises 16 residues. CDR3 protein: CASSPSAGGAGQPQHF. The CDR3 bases are TGTGCCAGCTCACCATCGGCAGGGGGCGCAGGTCAGCCCCAGCATTTT.

The chain links TRBV6-5 to TRBJ1-1, with 8 bases aligning to TRBD1. CDR1 is MNHEY, CDR2 SVGAGI, per germline. V shed 5 bases, J shed 6 bases, and the junction held 8 bases outside the gene matches. This CDR3 region has 14 residues. CDR3 sequence reads: CASSPRTGLSEAFF. CDR3 nucleotides: TGTGCCAGCAGTCCAAGGACAGGGCTCTCTGAAGCTTTCTTT.

V is TRBV7-2 and J is TRBJ2-1; D possibly corresponds to TRBD2 (6 bases). CDR1 and CDR2 from the germline V gene are SGHTA and FQGNSA. The V gene lost 0 bases and the J gene lost 7 bases, with 19 bases spanning the gap. The CDR3 runs to 17 residues. CDR3 amino acids: CASSLAFGDWVENEQFF. In DNA, the CDR3 is TGTGCCAGCAGCTTAGCGTTTGGGGACTGGGTAGAGAATGAGCAGTTCTTC.

In its sample, this clone was seen a few times. The chain links TRBV5-6 to TRBJ1-2, with 7 bases fitting TRBD1. The germline gives CDR1 SGHDT, CDR2 YYEEEE. The length of the CDR3 is 15 residues. After removal of 0 bases from V and 7 bases from J, the junction contained 9 bases not matched to a gene. CDR3: CASSLVGRGLGGYTF. CDR3 nucleotide sequence: TGTGCCAGCAGCTTGGTAGGGAGGGGGCTTGGTGGCTACACCTTC.

This clone was counted between two and nine times. The chain uses TRBV20-1 and TRBJ2-7; 9 nucleotides align to TRBD1. Germline CDR1 is DFQATT and CDR2 is SNEGSKA (reference sequence). The CDR3 extends over 15 amino acids. The ends lost 3 bases at V and 2 bases at J; junction bases unmatched: 8. CDR3 sequence reads: CSASSPDRGAYEQYF. In nucleotides, the CDR3 is TGCAGTGCTAGTTCCCCGGACAGGGGCGCCTACGAGCAGTACTTC.

The chain uses TRBV18 and TRBJ1-3, with D perhaps matching TRBD1 (6 bases). CDR1 is KGHSH and CDR2 is LQKENI in the germline V gene. Trimming pared 3 bases from V and 10 bases from J, leaving 10 bases between. The CDR3 loop spans 12 amino acids. CDR3 loop: CASSPDRPTIYF. In DNA, the CDR3 is TGTGCCAGCTCACCGGACAGACCGACCATATATTTT.

The chain recombines TRBV7-8 with TRBJ1-6, with D tentatively TRBD1 (6 bases). V was shortened by 5 bases and J by 3 bases, with 17 bases between the two germline ends. Per the germline V gene, CDR1 is SGHVS and CDR2 is FQNEAQ. The CDR3 extends over 17 amino acids. The chain's CDR3 is CASSPAGGTNYNSPLHF. In DNA form, the CDR3 reads TGTGCCAGCAGCCCAGCGGGGGGGACAAACTATAATTCACCCCTCCACTTT.

This sequence joins TRBV19 and TRBJ2-2, with 9 bases identical to TRBD1. This CDR3 is built from 19 residues. From germline, CDR1 is LNHDA and CDR2 SQIVND (reference sequence). The J segment lost 2 bases and the V segment lost 8 bases, leaving 18 bases of the junction unmatched. The DNA for the CDR3 is TGTGCCAGTCTTCGAGATTCAGACAGGGGGGACGTTAACACCGGGGAGCTGTTTTTT. Protein: CASLRDSDRGDVNTGELFF.

The chain is built from TRBV6-2 or TRBV6-3 and TRBJ2-6, with D uncertain. Germline lookup yields CDR1 MNHEY and CDR2 SVGEGT. The germline V and J ends were trimmed by 2 bases and 0 bases, with 2 bases remaining between them. CDR3 length equals 14 residues. This CDR3 is CASSYNSGANVLTF. DNA for the CDR3: TGTGCCAGCAGTTACAACTCTGGGGCCAACGTCCTGACTTTC.

The V gene is TRBV9, the J gene TRBJ2-2; D ambiguous. The V end lost 2 bases, the J end lost 3 bases, and 11 bases lay between the germline ends. Germline V gene lookup returns CDR1 SGDLS and CDR2 YYNGEE. This CDR3 is 15 amino acids long. The CDR3 coding sequence is TGTGCCAGCAGCGTCACCAGCCGAGACACCGGGGAGCTGTTTTTT. It translates to CASSVTSRDTGELFF.

The rearrangement links TRBV5-6 to TRBJ1-4; D not resolved. With 0 bases removed from V and 0 bases from J, the gap between germline ends came to 15 bases. The CDR3 is 18 amino acids. Germline V gene lookup returns CDR1 SGHDT and CDR2 YYEEEE. The chain's CDR3 is CASSLAPRNTATNEKLFF. The CDR3 DNA reads as TGTGCCAGCAGCTTGGCCCCTAGGAATACTGCAACTAATGAAAAACTGTTTTTT.